The 4 T cell receptor beta chains in this list originate from one sample, sequenced in a study of T-cell memory formation after mild COVID-19. TCRdb reprocessed the 5' RACE reads via MiXCR and lists one record per CDR3 protein. The sample shows approximately 500,000 distinct CDR3 sequences, nearly 25% of them seen only once. Sequencing input: PBMCs or a T cell subset sorted from them (not recorded which). The source of these receptors is an adult woman who had mild COVID-19 (a few samples of this study predate the infection). Cell type and time point are not known.

This clonotype was recorded a few times. This sequence joins TRBV6-5 and TRBJ1-1, with D possibly matching TRBD1 (6 bases). Trimming took 7 bases from V and 7 from J, leaving 22 bases between them. The V gene's germline CDR1 is MNHEY and CDR2 SVGAGI. CDR3 length: 15 residues. This CDR3 is CASIPLQDRRYEAFF. In DNA form, the CDR3 reads TGTGCCAGCATTCCACTACAGGACAGACGATATGAAGCTTTCTTT.

V usage is TRBV12-3 or TRBV12-4 and J usage is TRBJ1-2; perhaps TRBD1 as D (5 bases). There are 14 residues in the CDR3. Trimming cost V 6 bases and J 1 base, with 12 bases left between them. The CDR3 here is CASRQGGGNYGYTF. As DNA, the CDR3 is TGTGCCAGCAGGCAGGGAGGAGGTAACTATGGCTACACCTTC.

This chain uses TRBV20-1 with TRBJ1-2; possibly TRBD1 for D (5 bases). Germline-derived CDR1 and CDR2 are DFQATT and SNEGSKA (reference sequence). The CDR3 has 14 amino acids. V lost 0 bases and J lost 8, with 16 bases in between. The CDR3: CSAREPGPPKGYTF. The DNA for the CDR3 is TGCAGTGCTAGAGAGCCAGGGCCGCCGAAGGGCTACACCTTC.

A few counts support this clonotype. The CDR3 is CASSQSRRWGLEQYF. CDR3 in DNA: TGTGCCAGCAGCCAATCTAGGCGGTGGGGTCTCGAGCAGTACTTC. V gene TRBV3-1 combines with J gene TRBJ2-7; no reliable D call. The CDR3 is made up of 15 amino acids. Germline V gene sequence: CDR1 LGHDT, CDR2 YNNKEL (reference sequence). With 2 bases removed from V and 6 bases from J, the gap between germline ends came to 17 bases.